This TCR beta chain was obtained from a study of blood T cell repertoires in COVID-19. Across the whole study: The study drew acute and convalescent COVID-19 samples from the United States, Italy and Spain. T cells, B-cell-depleted T cells, or PBMCs provided the cDNA or gDNA that served as material.

The method was immunoSEQ multiplex PCR; TCRdb's version includes in-frame clones alone and lacks a portion of them. This table has 200,000 to 300,000 clones, about 87% appearing once. Source material: peripheral blood. The sequence derives from a woman aged 50 to 65 with acute or convalescent COVID-19.

The CDR3, as DNA: TGTGCCAGCAGTATAGCGGGGACTAGCGGGATCAATGAGCAGTTCTTC. It is translated as CASSIAGTSGINEQFF. The V and J genes are TRBV28 and TRBJ2-1, with 13 bases identical to TRBD2. The CDR3 spans 16 residues. Per germline, CDR1 MDHEN and CDR2 SYDVKM. The trim removed 5 bases at V and 6 bases at J, leaving 7 bases unmatched.